Following are 12 T cell receptor beta chains from one sample sequenced in a study of sequential checkpoint blockade in melanoma. Using immunoSEQ multiplex PCR, the repertoire was profiled, and TCRdb retains in-frame clones only, with some absent. The data contain over 2,000 clones, approximately 60% of them singletons. Sample treatment: randomized to nivolumab then ipilimumab (arm A) or the reverse (arm B). The specimen comprised CD8+ T cells sorted from blood (inferred from file names), sampled from a patient given nivolumab and ipilimumab in sequence. These receptors were obtained from a human patient with melanoma. Some clones in this sample may be carry-over from other donors' samples.

The genes are TRBV7-9 and TRBJ1-1, with a tentative D call TRBD1 (6 bases). The CDR3 has 14 residues. The germline V gene encodes CDR1 SEHNR and CDR2 FQNEAQ (reference sequence). Trimming took off 5 bases at V and 1 base at J, with 11 bases between the two ends. For the CDR3, the DNA is TGTGCCAGCAGCCGCACACAGGGGAACACTGAAGCTTTCTTT. Amino acids: CASSRTQGNTEAFF.

The chain combines TRBV7-9 with TRBJ1-3, with 9 bases that match TRBD1. Germline assignment: CDR1 SEHNR and CDR2 FQNEAQ (reference sequence). The CDR3 is 15 amino acids. V lost 5 bases and J lost 6; bases outside the gene matches: 8. The CDR3 region is CASSPDRGLENTIYF. The DNA of the CDR3 is TGTGCCAGCAGCCCGGACAGGGGCCTAGAAAACACCATATATTTT.

V is TRBV6-1 and J is TRBJ2-7, with 10 positions matching TRBD1. The CDR3 runs 15 residues. Germline lookup yields CDR1 MNHNS and CDR2 SASEGT. Trimming removed 5 bases from V and 0 bases from J; junction bases left unmatched: 4. The CDR3 here is CASSLRDRGSYEQYF. For the CDR3, the DNA is TGTGCCAGCAGTCTCCGGGACAGGGGCTCCTACGAGCAGTACTTC.

The chain recombines TRBV2 with TRBJ1-4; 7 bases align to TRBD1. The V gene end was trimmed by 6 bases and the J gene end by 6 bases; junction bases not matched to a gene: 7. This CDR3 contains 14 residues. CDR1 and CDR2 from the germline V gene are SNHLY and FYNNEI. CDR3 loop: CASRQGGADEKLFF. CDR3 nucleotides: TGTGCCAGCAGGCAAGGGGGCGCCGATGAAAAACTGTTTTTT. Full variable domain (missing parts from reference TRBV2 and TRBJ1-4): EPEVTQTPSHQVTQMGQEVILRCVPISNHLYFYWYRQILGQKVEFLVSFYNNEISEKSEIFDDQFSVERPDGSNFTLKIRSTKLEDSAMYFCASRQGGADEKLFFGSGTQLSVL.

V usage is TRBV5-1 and J usage is TRBJ2-7; a weak D match, TRBD1 (5 bases). Germline loops: CDR1 SGHRS, CDR2 YFSETQ. V lost 3 bases and J lost 5, with 15 bases in between. The CDR3 is made up of 14 amino acids. As DNA, the CDR3 is TGCGCCAGCAGCTCCCTGACAGCGACGGACGAGCAGTACTTC. It encodes CASSSLTATDEQYF.

This clone was seen a handful of times. The junction departs from the called germline gene at one end, perhaps through a read error. The same CDR3 is also encoded by other DNA sequences in this sample. The chain employs TRBV4-1 and TRBJ1-1; possible D gene TRBD1, 5 bases. Germline CDR1 is MGHRA and CDR2 is YSYEKL. This CDR3 has 15 amino acids. The CDR3 here is CASSQQDNMNTEAFF. In DNA form, the CDR3 reads TGTGCCAGCAGCCAGCAGGACAACATGAACACTGAAGCTTTCTTT.

The J gene is TRBJ1-1, the V gene TRBV4-1; the D is unclear. This CDR3 is built from 12 residues. V lost 0 bases, J lost 8 bases, and 7 bases lay in between. Germline assignment: CDR1 MGHRA and CDR2 YSYEKL. The CDR3 DNA follows: TGCGCCAGCAGCCAAGACACTACCGAAGCTTTCTTT. Amino acid sequence: CASSQDTTEAFF.

The V call is TRBV4-1, the J call TRBJ2-1; 10 bases match TRBD2. The junction had 5 bases not matched to a gene; V was cut back by 2 bases and J by 7 bases. The germline V gene encodes CDR1 MGHRA and CDR2 YSYEKL. The CDR3 runs 15 residues. In nucleotides, the CDR3 is TGCGCCAGCAGCCAATTAGCGGGGGGTCAGAATGAGCAGTTCTTC. Protein product: CASSQLAGGQNEQFF.

DNA for the CDR3: TGTGCCAGCAGCTACAGGGGGAGCTACGAGCAGTACTTC. Amino acid sequence: CASSYRGSYEQYF. The V call is TRBV4-2, the J call TRBJ2-7, with 8 bases aligning to TRBD1. This CDR3 spans 13 amino acids. From germline, CDR1 is LGHNA and CDR2 YNFKEQ. After removal of 5 bases from V and 3 bases from J, the junction contained 3 bases not matched to a gene.

This rearrangement joins TRBV9 to TRBJ2-7; TRBD2 is a possible D gene (6 bases). Germline assignment: CDR1 SGDLS and CDR2 YYNGEE. Between the trimmed V and J ends, which lost 6 bases and 2 bases, there was a span of 18 bases. The CDR3 has 15 residues. The CDR3 region is CASNPSGQSAYEQYF. The DNA of the CDR3 is TGTGCCAGCAACCCGAGCGGGCAGAGCGCCTACGAGCAGTACTTC.

The chain recombines TRBV6-5 with TRBJ1-2, with D perhaps matching TRBD1 (5 bases). The germline gives CDR1 MNHEY, CDR2 SVGAGI. V lost 2 bases and J lost 5, with 12 bases in between. This CDR3 has 14 residues. In DNA, the CDR3 is TGTGCCAGCAGTTACCAGTCCCGGGGGTATGGCTACACCTTC. The encoded protein is CASSYQSRGYGYTF.

The chain recombines TRBV30 with TRBJ2-7; 7 bases align to TRBD1. This CDR3 has 13 residues. Germline assignment: CDR1 GTSNPN and CDR2 SVGIG (reference sequence). The V gene end was trimmed by 5 bases and the J gene end by 2 bases; junction bases not matched to a gene: 6. This CDR3 reads CAWATGPTYEQYF. CDR3 nucleotide sequence: TGTGCCTGGGCGACAGGGCCCACCTACGAGCAGTACTTC.